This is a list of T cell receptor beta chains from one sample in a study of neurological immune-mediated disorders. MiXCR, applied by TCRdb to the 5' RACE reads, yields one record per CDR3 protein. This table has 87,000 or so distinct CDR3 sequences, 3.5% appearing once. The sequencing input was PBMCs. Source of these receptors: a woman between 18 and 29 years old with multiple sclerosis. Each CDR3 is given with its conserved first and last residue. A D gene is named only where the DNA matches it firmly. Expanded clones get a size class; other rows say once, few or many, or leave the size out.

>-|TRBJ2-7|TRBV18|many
TGTGCCAGCTCACCCGGACAGAGCTCCTACGAGCAGTACTTC
CASSPGQSSYEQYF
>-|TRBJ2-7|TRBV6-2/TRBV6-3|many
TGTGCCAGCACCCATGGACAGAATTACGAGCAGTACTTC
CASTHGQNYEQYF
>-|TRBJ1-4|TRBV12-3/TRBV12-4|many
TGTGCCAGCAGCCACCACCTAAATGAAAAACTGTTTTTT
CASSHHLNEKLFF
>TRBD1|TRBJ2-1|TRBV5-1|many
TGCGCCAGCAGCCAGGGACAGCCCTCCGCCAATGAGCAGTTCTTC
CASSQGQPSANEQFF
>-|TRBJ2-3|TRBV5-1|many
TGCGCCAGCAGCTCCTACAGGATCTACACAGATACGCAGTATTTT
CASSSYRIYTDTQYF
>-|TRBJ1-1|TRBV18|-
TGTGCCAGCTCACCTGCGGGGAGAGGGATGAACACTGAAGCTTTCTTT
CASSPAGRGMNTEAFF
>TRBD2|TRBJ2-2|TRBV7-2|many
TGTGCCAGCAGCTTAGAGAGACTAGCGGGAGCCGTCGGGGAGCTGTTTTTT
CASSLERLAGAVGELFF
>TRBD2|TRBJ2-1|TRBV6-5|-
TGTGCCAGCAGTACTAGCGGGGGTACTGAGCAGTTCTTC
CASSTSGGTEQFF
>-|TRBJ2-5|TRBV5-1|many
TGCGCCAGCAGCTTCGAGCAGCACGGGACCCAGTACTTC
CASSFEQHGTQYF
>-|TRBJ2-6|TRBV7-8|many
TGTGCCAGCAGCCCTGGAGGGGCCAACGTCCTGACTTTC
CASSPGGANVLTF
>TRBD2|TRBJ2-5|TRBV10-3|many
TGTGCCATCAGTGAGTCCACTAGCGGTCCGGGCGAGACCCAGTACTTC
CAISESTSGPGETQYF
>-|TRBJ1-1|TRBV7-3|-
TGTGCCAGCAGCTTAGACAGCTACATGAACACTGAAGCTTTCTTT
CASSLDSYMNTEAFF
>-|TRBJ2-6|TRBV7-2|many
TGTGCCAGCAGCTACAGGGCCTCTGGGGCCAACGTCCTGACTTTC
CASSYRASGANVLTF
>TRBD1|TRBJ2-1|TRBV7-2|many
TGTGCCAGCAGCTTAGAGACAGGGCCCTACAATGAGCAGTTCTTC
CASSLETGPYNEQFF
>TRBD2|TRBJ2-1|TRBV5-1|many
TGCGCCAGCAGCTATGATCTAGCGGGAGGGGGAAATGAGCAGTTCTTC
CASSYDLAGGGNEQFF
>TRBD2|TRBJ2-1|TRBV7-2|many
TGTGCCAGCAGCTCAACTAGCGGGGGGGCCTATGAGCAGTTCTTC
CASSSTSGGAYEQFF
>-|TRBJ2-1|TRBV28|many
TGTGCCAGCAGTTTCTCTGGGTACGAGCAGTTCTTC
CASSFSGYEQFF
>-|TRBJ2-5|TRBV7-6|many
TGTGCCAGCAGCTTCAGAGCTCTATCCCTAGAGACCCAGTACTTC
CASSFRALSLETQYF
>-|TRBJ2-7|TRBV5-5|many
TGTGCCAGCAGCCTAGAGCGTGCAGCCTACGAGCAGTACTTC
CASSLERAAYEQYF
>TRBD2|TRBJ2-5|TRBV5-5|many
TGTGCCAGCAGCTTGGGAGGGTTTGCGGGGGTCGGGGAGACCCAGTACTTC
CASSLGGFAGVGETQYF
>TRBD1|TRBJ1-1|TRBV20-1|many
TGCAGTGCTATAAGACAGGGGTACACTGAAGCTTTCTTT
CSAIRQGYTEAFF
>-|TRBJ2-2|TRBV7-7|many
TGTGCCAGCAGCTTAGTAGCGGCGAGCACCGGGGAGCTGTTTTTT
CASSLVAASTGELFF
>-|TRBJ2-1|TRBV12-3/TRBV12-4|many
TGTGCCAGCAGTTTCGGTTATGAGCAGTTCTTC
CASSFGYEQFF
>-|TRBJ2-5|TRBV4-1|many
TGCGCCAGCAGCCGGAGGGCGGGGGCCGGGGAGACCCAGTACTTC
CASSRRAGAGETQYF